This T cell receptor beta chain was recovered during a study of graft-versus-host responses after intestinal transplantation. In the study overall: Transplantation in recipients was multivisceral, liver-intestinal, or isolated intestinal.

Germline V gene data show CDR1 as SGHRS and CDR2 as YFSETQ. The CDR3 sequence is 16 residues long. V was pared by 0 bases and J by 0 bases, with 3 bases of the junction left unmatched. Using immunoSEQ multiplex PCR, the repertoire was profiled, and TCRdb retains in-frame clones only, with some absent. Here the sample spans 4,000 to 4,500 clones, 20% to 25% being singletons. Judged by abundance, this clone is medium-sized (0.01 to 0.1%). The clonotype comes from a human patient who was an organ donor for intestinal transplantation. Sequenced material: alloreactive CD4+ T cells from a mixed lymphocyte reaction culture, taken before transplantation. Specified subset: CFSE-low proliferating T cells sorted from roughly six-day pre-transplant mixed lymphocyte reaction (GvH or HvG direction). This chain connects TRBV5-1 to TRBJ2-1; 7 bases are shared with TRBD1. The CDR3 loop is CASSLEGDSSYNEQFF. As DNA, the CDR3 is TGCGCCAGCAGCTTGGAAGGGGACAGCTCCTACAATGAGCAGTTCTTC.